This T cell receptor beta chain was captured in a study of blood T cell repertoires in COVID-19. Using immunoSEQ multiplex PCR, the repertoire was profiled, and TCRdb retains in-frame clones only, with some absent. Of tens of thousands of clones in the sample, about nine tenths were seen once. CDR1 and CDR2 from the germline V gene are SGHVS and FQNEAQ. V was cut by 1 base and J by 4 bases, with 12 bases left in between. The CDR3 consists of 15 residues. Material: peripheral blood. This chain links TRBV7-8 with TRBJ2-3; the D is unclear. The receptor's source is a man aged 45 to 65 with active COVID-19. The CDR3 sequence: CASSLGSGPPDTQYF. For the CDR3, the DNA is TGTGCCAGCAGCTTAGGGTCGGGTCCCCCAGATACGCAGTATTTT.